This T cell receptor (beta chain) originates from a study of ipilimumab plus nivolumab after autologous stem cell transplantation. The CDR3 is 14 residues long. V was shortened by 4 bases and J by 3 bases, with 11 bases between the two germline ends. Germline-derived CDR1 and CDR2 are MNHEY and SVGAGI. Some clones are missing from TCRdb's copy, which holds only in-frame ones; the method was immunoSEQ multiplex PCR. The table shows some 44,000 clones, with about 88% occurring only once. Patients got ipilimumab 1 mg/kg beginning 14 to 28 days post-transplant. Through week 26, nivolumab 3 mg/kg IV was given weeks 1, 4, 7, 10, then biweekly.

Sequences were derived from PBMCs, sampled in a trial of ipilimumab plus nivolumab as post-transplant consolidation. This sequence was found in a male donor with multiple myeloma. The chain joins TRBV6-5 to TRBJ2-3, with a tentative D call TRBD2 (5 bases). The CDR3 DNA follows: TGTGCCAGCAGTTCCAATAGCGAAACAGATACGCAGTATTTT. Its protein is CASSSNSETDTQYF.